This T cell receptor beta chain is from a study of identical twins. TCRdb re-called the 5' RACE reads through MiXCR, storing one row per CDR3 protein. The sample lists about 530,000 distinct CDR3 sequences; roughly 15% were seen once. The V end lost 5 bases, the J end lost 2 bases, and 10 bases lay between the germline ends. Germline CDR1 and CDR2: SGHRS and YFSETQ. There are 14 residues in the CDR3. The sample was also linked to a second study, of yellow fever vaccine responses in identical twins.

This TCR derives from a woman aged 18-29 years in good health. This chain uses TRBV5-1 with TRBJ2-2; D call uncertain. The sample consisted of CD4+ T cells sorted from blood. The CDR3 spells CASSPKTNTGELFF. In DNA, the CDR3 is TGCGCCAGCAGTCCAAAGACCAACACCGGGGAGCTGTTTTTT.